The 21 T cell receptor beta chains below come from one sample, sequenced in a study of blood T cell repertoires in COVID-19. This table comes from immunoSEQ multiplex PCR, and its TCRdb copy is limited to in-frame clones, with some not included. The repertoire has roughly 120,000 clones, approximately 85% of them found once; the top ten carry 5% to 6%. Sequenced material: peripheral blood. The receptors were sampled from a woman aged 55-70 years with COVID-19, enrolled during active disease.

The gene calls are TRBV14 and TRBJ1-6; 8 bases are a match to TRBD1. This CDR3 is 16 amino acids long. V lost 4 bases and J lost 5; bases outside the gene matches: 7. Germline assignment: CDR1 SGHDN and CDR2 FVKESK. The CDR3: CASSPWTGQNNSPLHF. The CDR3 DNA sequence: TGTGCCAGCAGCCCGTGGACAGGGCAAAATAATTCACCCCTCCACTTT. The full variable domain, completed using reference TRBV14 and TRBJ1-6, is EAGVTQFPSHSVIEKGQTVTLRCDPISGHDNLYWYRRVMGKEIKFLLHFVKESKQDESGMPNNRFLAERTGGTYSTLKVQPAELEDSGVYFCASSPWTGQNNSPLHFGNGTRLTVT.

This rearrangement joins TRBV6-1 to TRBJ1-5; D uncertain. CDR3 size: 14 residues. The germline V gene has CDR1 MNHNS and CDR2 SASEGT. V dropped 2 bases and J dropped 3 bases, with 8 bases sitting between them. The CDR3 is CASSESPSNQPQHF. The CDR3 DNA sequence: TGTGCCAGCAGTGAATCTCCTTCCAATCAGCCCCAGCATTTT.

The CDR3 DNA is TGTGCCAGCAGTGGGGACAGAACCGTCTCTGGAAACACCATATATTTT. It yields the protein CASSGDRTVSGNTIYF. This sequence joins TRBV2 and TRBJ1-3; 7 bases are a match to TRBD1. In germline, CDR1 is SNHLY, CDR2 FYNNEI. This CDR3 contains 16 residues. V lost 4 bases to trimming and J lost 0 bases; unmatched junction nucleotides: 6.

This clone was picked up a small number of times. The V gene is TRBV30, the J gene TRBJ2-7; 9 bases are a match to TRBD2. Germline CDR1 reads GTSNPN; CDR2 reads SVGIG (reference sequence). The ends lost 5 bases at V and 4 bases at J; junction bases unmatched: 6. There are 13 residues in the CDR3. The CDR3 DNA is TGTGCCTGGGGGACTAGCTCGCCATACGAGCAGTACTTC. Translating gives CAWGTSSPYEQYF. Drawing the rest from reference TRBV30 and TRBJ2-7, the complete variable domain is SQTIHQWPATLVQPVGSPLSLECTVEGTSNPNLYWYRQAAGRGLQLLFYSVGIGQISSEVPQNLSASRPQDRQFILSSKKLLLSDSGFYLCAWGTSSPYEQYFGPGTRLTVT.

This clone has just a few counts. V is TRBV3-1 (or the pseudogene TRBV3-2) and J is TRBJ2-2; D is unresolved. The germline V and J ends were trimmed by 1 base and 2 bases, with 11 bases remaining between them. The length of the CDR3 is 16 residues. Looked up from germline, CDR1 is LGHDT and CDR2 is YNNKEL (reference sequence). The CDR3 loop is CASSQVVRINTGELFF. CDR3 bases: TGTGCCAGCAGCCAAGTCGTGAGGATAAACACCGGGGAGCTGTTTTTT.

V is TRBV4-3 and J is TRBJ2-1, with TRBD2 identical over 10 bases. Trimming took 0 bases from V and 8 from J; bases not matched to a gene: 16. This CDR3 is 19 amino acids long. Germline CDR1 LGHNA, CDR2 YSLEER. The CDR3 here is CASSQEPAGGPQIQYEQFF. CDR3 bases: TGCGCCAGCAGCCAAGAGCCAGCGGGGGGGCCACAGATACAATATGAGCAGTTCTTC.

The rearrangement joins TRBV24-1 to TRBJ1-5; D remains unclear. Between the trimmed V and J ends, which lost 4 bases and 4 bases, there was a span of 10 bases. This CDR3 region has 14 residues. Looked up from germline, CDR1 is KGHDR and CDR2 is SFDVKD. The CDR3 sequence is CATSDTGGNQPQHF. The DNA of the CDR3 is TGTGCCACCAGTGACACGGGCGGGAATCAGCCCCAGCATTTT.

The chain has TRBV20-1 and TRBJ1-4; 8 bases fit TRBD1. V shed 3 bases, J shed 7 bases, and the junction held 7 bases outside the gene matches. Germline CDR1 reads DFQATT; CDR2 reads SNEGSKA (reference sequence). The CDR3 runs 14 residues. In DNA form, the CDR3 reads TGCAGTGCTAGTCCGACAGGGGTACTTGAAAAACTGTTTTTT. This gives the protein CSASPTGVLEKLFF.

V usage is TRBV27 and J usage is TRBJ1-2; 7 bases agree with TRBD1. This CDR3 comprises 13 residues. Germline assignment: CDR1 MNHEY and CDR2 SMNVEV (reference sequence). V was pared by 8 bases and J by 1 base, with 4 bases of the junction left unmatched. In nucleotides, the CDR3 is TGTGCCAGCGCCTGGGACAGTAACTATGGCTACACCTTC. Its translation: CASAWDSNYGYTF.

In DNA, the CDR3 is TGTGCCACTATGGAAGCGGGGGGGCGGAATGAGCAGTTCTTC. Translation gives CATMEAGGRNEQFF. This chain links TRBV19 with TRBJ2-1; 10 nucleotides align to TRBD2. CDR1 is LNHDA and CDR2 is SQIVND in the germline V gene (reference sequence). The CDR3 extends over 14 amino acids. The J segment lost 7 bases and the V segment lost 10 bases, leaving 10 bases of the junction unmatched.

The sample holds one count of this clone. This sequence joins TRBV14 and TRBJ2-7; TRBD1 agrees at 11 bases. V gave up 4 bases and J gave up 4 bases; unmatched junction bases: 9. CDR3 length: 16 residues. Germline lookup yields CDR1 SGHDN and CDR2 FVKESK. The CDR3 spells CASSPGTGGPLYEQYF. DNA of the CDR3: TGTGCCAGCAGCCCCGGGACAGGGGGACCTTTGTACGAGCAGTACTTC.

V gene TRBV19 combines with J gene TRBJ1-1; D is undetermined. The germline CDR1 and CDR2 sequences are LNHDA and SQIVND (reference sequence). Trimming stripped 5 bases from V and 0 bases from J, with 19 bases between. The CDR3 consists of 17 residues. The chain's CDR3 is CASSPPRGGIMNTEAFF. Written as DNA, the CDR3 is TGTGCCAGTAGTCCACCCCGTGGAGGAATCATGAACACTGAAGCTTTCTTT. Full variable domain (outside the CDR3, taken from reference TRBV19 and TRBJ1-1): DGGITQSPKYLFRKEGQNVTLSCEQNLNHDAMYWYRQDPGQGLRLIYYSQIVNDFQKGDIAEGYSVSREKKESFPLTVTSAQKNPTAFYLCASSPPRGGIMNTEAFFGQGTRLTVV.

The chain employs TRBV6-6 and TRBJ1-1; 7 bases line up with TRBD1. The germline V gene has CDR1 MNHNY and CDR2 SVGAGI (reference sequence). The ends lost 8 bases at V and 1 base at J; junction bases unmatched: 13. The CDR3 is made up of 16 amino acids. The CDR3 DNA follows: TGTGCCAGCGGGCGGGAAGGGGGCGAGAGGAACACTGAAGCTTTCTTT. Protein: CASGREGGERNTEAFF.

This clone has only one observation. A junction boundary mismatches the germline segment, possibly from a read error. This sequence joins TRBV7-7 and TRBJ2-2; D unresolved. The germline gives CDR1 SSHAT, CDR2 FNYEAQ (reference sequence). This CDR3 region has 14 residues. The CDR3, as DNA: TGTGCTAGCAGCTTAGACAAGAACACCGGGGAGCTGTTTTTT. Translating it yields CASSLDKNTGELFF.

The genes are TRBV6-2 or TRBV6-3 and TRBJ1-5; D may be TRBD1 (5 bases). Germline V gives CDR1 MNHEY, CDR2 SVGEGT. The CDR3 contains 14 residues. Trimming took off 5 bases at V and 5 bases at J, with 13 bases between the two ends. The CDR3 DNA reads as TGTGCCAGCAGTCGCGGGACTGGAGATCAGCCCCAGCATTTT. Its translation is CASSRGTGDQPQHF.

The V call is TRBV7-8, the J call TRBJ1-2; 8 bases are shared with TRBD1. V shed 4 bases and J 8 bases; nucleotides not matched to a gene: 6. The germline CDR1 and CDR2 sequences are SGHVS and FQNEAQ. The CDR3 is made up of 13 amino acids. The CDR3 nucleotides read TGTGCCAGCAGCTATGGACAGGGACGAGGCTACACCTTC. Translation: CASSYGQGRGYTF.

The rearrangement uses TRBV2 and TRBJ1-1, with a tentative D call TRBD1 (6 bases). There are 13 residues in the CDR3. The germline V gene encodes CDR1 SNHLY and CDR2 FYNNEI. V lost 6 bases, J lost 0 bases, and 8 bases lay in between. CDR3 bases: TGTGCCAGCAGGGGGACATTGAACACTGAAGCTTTCTTT. Translation gives CASRGTLNTEAFF.

This clone was seen once. CDR3 coding DNA: TGTGCCAGTAGTATAGATCGGGACTCTGTCACAGATACGCAGTATTTT. This gives the protein CASSIDRDSVTDTQYF. J is TRBJ2-3 and V is TRBV19, with D maybe TRBD2 (6 bases). Trimming removed 0 bases at V and 2 bases at J, with 12 bases between. CDR3 length: 16 residues. CDR1 and CDR2 (germline): LNHDA, SQIVND (reference sequence).

V is TRBV19 and J is TRBJ1-4; 9 bases are a match to TRBD1. CDR3 length equals 17 residues. Trimming at V came to 3 bases and at J to 0 bases, leaving 5 bases not matched to a gene. CDR1 is LNHDA and CDR2 is SQIVND in the germline V gene (reference sequence). This CDR3 is CASSILGTGTTNEKLFF. The CDR3 region has the DNA TGTGCCAGTAGTATCCTAGGGACAGGGACAACTAATGAAAAACTGTTTTTT.

V gene TRBV4-3 combines with J gene TRBJ2-5; 9 bases line up with TRBD2. This CDR3 comprises 17 residues. Germline values: CDR1 LGHNA, CDR2 YSLEER. V shed 0 bases and J 6 bases; nucleotides not matched to a gene: 11. The CDR3 is CASSQDTPAGGGQTQYF. The CDR3 region has the DNA TGCGCCAGCAGCCAAGATACGCCAGCGGGGGGTGGGCAGACCCAGTACTTC.

The chain carries TRBV19 and TRBJ1-2; D is undetermined. The germline V gene encodes CDR1 LNHDA and CDR2 SQIVND (reference sequence). Trimming cost V 5 bases and J 7 bases, with 14 bases left between them. This CDR3 spans 13 amino acids. CDR3 region: CASSPGFQSGYTF. The CDR3 DNA reads as TGTGCCAGTAGTCCGGGGTTCCAGTCTGGCTACACCTTC.